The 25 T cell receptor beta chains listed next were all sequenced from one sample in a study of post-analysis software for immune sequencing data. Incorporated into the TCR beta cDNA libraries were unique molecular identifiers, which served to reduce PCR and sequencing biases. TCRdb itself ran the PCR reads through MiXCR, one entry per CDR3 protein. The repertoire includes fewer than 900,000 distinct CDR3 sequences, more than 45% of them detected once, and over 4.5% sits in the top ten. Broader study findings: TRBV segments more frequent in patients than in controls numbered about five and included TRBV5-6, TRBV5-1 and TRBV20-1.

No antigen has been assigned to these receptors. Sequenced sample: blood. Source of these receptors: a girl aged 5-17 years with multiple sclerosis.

This CDR3 reads CASTPSGNTDTQYF. As DNA, the CDR3 is TGCGCCAGCACCCCTAGCGGGAACACAGATACGCAGTATTTT. This rearrangement joins TRBV5-1 to TRBJ2-3, with 9 bases aligning to TRBD2. J lost 2 bases, V lost 6 bases, and 4 bases had no gene match. Germline loops: CDR1 SGHRS, CDR2 YFSETQ. This CDR3 spans 14 amino acids.

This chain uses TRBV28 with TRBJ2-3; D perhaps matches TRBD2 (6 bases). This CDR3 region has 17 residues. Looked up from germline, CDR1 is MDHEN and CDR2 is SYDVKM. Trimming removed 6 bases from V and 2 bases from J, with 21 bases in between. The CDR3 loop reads CASSPGGRRRDTDTQYF. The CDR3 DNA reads TGTGCCAGCAGCCCCGGGGGACGCCGAAGGGACACAGATACGCAGTATTTT.

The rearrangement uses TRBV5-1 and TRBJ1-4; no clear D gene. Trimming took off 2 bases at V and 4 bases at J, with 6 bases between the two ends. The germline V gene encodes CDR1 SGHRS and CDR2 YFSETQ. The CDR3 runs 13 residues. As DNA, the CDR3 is TGCGCCAGCAGCTTTGGGTTTAATGAAAAACTGTTTTTT. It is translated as CASSFGFNEKLFF.

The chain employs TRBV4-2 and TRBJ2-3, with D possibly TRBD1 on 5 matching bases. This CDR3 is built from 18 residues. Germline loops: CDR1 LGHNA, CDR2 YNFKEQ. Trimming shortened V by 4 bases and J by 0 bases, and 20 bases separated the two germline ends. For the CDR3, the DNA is TGTGCCAGCAGCCGGGGCCAGCGCAGGGCCCAGAGCACAGATACGCAGTATTTT. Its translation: CASSRGQRRAQSTDTQYF.

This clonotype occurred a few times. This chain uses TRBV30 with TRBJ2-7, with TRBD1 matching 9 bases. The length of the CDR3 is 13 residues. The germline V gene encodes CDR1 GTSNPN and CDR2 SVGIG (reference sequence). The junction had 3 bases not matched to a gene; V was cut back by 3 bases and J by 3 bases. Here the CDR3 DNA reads TGTGCCTGGAGCGGGGACAGGGTCTACGAGCAGTACTTC. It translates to CAWSGDRVYEQYF.

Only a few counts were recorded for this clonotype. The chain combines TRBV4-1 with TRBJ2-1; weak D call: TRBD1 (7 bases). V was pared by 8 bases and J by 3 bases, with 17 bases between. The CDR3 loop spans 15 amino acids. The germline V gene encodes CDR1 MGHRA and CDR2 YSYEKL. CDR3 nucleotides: TGCGCCAGCGGGGGGACAGAAGATGACTACAATGAGCAGTTCTTC. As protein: CASGGTEDDYNEQFF.

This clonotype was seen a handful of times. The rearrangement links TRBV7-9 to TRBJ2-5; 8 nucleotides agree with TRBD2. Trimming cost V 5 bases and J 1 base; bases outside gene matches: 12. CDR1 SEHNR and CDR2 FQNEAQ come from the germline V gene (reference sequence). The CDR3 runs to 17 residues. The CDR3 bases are TGTGCCAGCAGCCTGATTGGGGCTAGCGGGTTCCAAGAGACCCAGTACTTC. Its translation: CASSLIGASGFQETQYF.

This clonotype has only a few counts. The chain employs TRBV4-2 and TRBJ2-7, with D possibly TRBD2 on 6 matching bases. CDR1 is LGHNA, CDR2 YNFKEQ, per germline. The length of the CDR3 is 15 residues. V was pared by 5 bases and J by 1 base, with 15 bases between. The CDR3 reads CASSGGEGVSYEQYF. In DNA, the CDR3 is TGTGCCAGCAGCGGCGGGGAAGGGGTGTCCTACGAGCAGTACTTC.

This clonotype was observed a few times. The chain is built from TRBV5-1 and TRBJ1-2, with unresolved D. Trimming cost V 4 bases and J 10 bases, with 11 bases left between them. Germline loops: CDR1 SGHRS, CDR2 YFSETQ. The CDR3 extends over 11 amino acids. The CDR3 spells CASSNEVSYTF. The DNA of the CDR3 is TGCGCCAGCAGCAACGAAGTCTCCTACACCTTC.

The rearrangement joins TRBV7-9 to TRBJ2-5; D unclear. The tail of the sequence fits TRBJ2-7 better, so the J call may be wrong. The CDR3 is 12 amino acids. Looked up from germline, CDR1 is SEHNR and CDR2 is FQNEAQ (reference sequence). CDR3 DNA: TGTGCCAGCAGGGGAAGGGTCGACGAGCAGTACTTC. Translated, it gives CASRGRVDEQYF.

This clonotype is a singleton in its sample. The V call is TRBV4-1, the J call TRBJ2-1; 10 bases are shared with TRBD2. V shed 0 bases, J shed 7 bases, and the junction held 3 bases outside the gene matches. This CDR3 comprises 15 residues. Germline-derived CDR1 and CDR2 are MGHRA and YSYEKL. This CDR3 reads CASSQDLSGGNEQFF. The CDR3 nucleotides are TGCGCCAGCAGCCAAGATCTTAGCGGGGGGAATGAGCAGTTCTTC.

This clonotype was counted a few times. In DNA, the CDR3 is TGCAGCGTTGCCAGCCCAACTGGGAGCTCCTACGAGCAGTACTTC. Translating gives CSVASPTGSSYEQYF. This sequence joins TRBV29-1 and TRBJ2-7; maybe TRBD2 (5 bases). The germline V gene has CDR1 SQVTM and CDR2 ANQGSEA. V lost 4 bases, J lost 0 bases, and 16 bases lay in between. The CDR3 sequence is 15 residues long.

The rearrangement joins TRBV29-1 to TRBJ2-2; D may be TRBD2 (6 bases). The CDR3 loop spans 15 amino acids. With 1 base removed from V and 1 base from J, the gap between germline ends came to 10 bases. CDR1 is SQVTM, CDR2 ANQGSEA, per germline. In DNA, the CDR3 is TGCAGCGTTGAAGTAGCGGAGCGGAACACCGGGGAGCTGTTTTTT. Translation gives CSVEVAERNTGELFF.

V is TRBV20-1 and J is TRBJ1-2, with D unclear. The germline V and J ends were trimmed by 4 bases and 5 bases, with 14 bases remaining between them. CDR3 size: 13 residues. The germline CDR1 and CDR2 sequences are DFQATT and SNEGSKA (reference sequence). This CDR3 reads CSATSSTWYGYTF. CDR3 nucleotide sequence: TGCAGTGCTACCAGCAGTACTTGGTATGGCTACACCTTC.

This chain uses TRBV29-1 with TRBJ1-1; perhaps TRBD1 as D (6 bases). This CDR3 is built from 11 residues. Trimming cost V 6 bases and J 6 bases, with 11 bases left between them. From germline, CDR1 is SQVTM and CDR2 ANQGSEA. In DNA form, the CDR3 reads TGCAGCGTCCGCAGGGGCGCTGAAGCTTTCTTT. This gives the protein CSVRRGAEAFF.

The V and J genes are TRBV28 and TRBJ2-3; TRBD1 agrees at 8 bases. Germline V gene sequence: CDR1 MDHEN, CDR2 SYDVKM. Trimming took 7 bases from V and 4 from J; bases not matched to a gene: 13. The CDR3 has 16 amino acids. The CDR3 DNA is TGTGCCAGCACCACATTGGGGACAGGAGGGGCAGATACGCAGTATTTT. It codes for CASTTLGTGGADTQYF.

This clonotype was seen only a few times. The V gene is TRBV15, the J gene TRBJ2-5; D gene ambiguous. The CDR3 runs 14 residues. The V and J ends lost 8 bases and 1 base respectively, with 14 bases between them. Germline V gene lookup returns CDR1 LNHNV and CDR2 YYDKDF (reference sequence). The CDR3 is CATRLLGGQETQYF. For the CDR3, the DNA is TGTGCCACCCGCCTTTTGGGTGGCCAAGAGACCCAGTACTTC.

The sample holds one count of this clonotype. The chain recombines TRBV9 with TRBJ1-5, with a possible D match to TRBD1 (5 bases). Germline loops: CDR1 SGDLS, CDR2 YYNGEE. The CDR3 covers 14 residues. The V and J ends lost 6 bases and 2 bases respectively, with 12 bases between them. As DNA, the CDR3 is TGTGCCAGCACCCTAGGGGTTCGCAATCAGCCCCAGCATTTT. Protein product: CASTLGVRNQPQHF.

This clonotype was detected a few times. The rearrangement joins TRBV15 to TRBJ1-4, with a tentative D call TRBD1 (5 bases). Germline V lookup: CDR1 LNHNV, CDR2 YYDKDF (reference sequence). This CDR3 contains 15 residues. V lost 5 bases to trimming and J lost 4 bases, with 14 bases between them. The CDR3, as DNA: TGTGCCACCAGCCCTCGGGGGGGGATTAATGAAAAACTGTTTTTT. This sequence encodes CATSPRGGINEKLFF.

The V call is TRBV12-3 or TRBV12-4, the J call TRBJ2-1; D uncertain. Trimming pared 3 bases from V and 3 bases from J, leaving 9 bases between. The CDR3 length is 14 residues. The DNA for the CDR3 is TGTGCCAGCAGTTTTACCATCAACTACAATGAGCAGTTCTTC. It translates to CASSFTINYNEQFF.

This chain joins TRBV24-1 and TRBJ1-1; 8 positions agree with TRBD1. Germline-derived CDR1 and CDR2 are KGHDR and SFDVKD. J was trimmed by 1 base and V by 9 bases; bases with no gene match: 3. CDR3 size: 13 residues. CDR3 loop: CATAGGGNTEAFF. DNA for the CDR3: TGTGCCACCGCAGGGGGCGGGAACACTGAAGCTTTCTTT.

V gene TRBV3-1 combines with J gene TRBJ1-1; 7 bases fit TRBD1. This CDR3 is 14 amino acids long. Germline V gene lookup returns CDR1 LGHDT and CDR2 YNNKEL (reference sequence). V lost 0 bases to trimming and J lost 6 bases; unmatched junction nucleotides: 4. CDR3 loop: CASSQDFDRAEAFF. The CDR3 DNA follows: TGTGCCAGCAGCCAAGATTTCGACAGGGCTGAAGCTTTCTTT.

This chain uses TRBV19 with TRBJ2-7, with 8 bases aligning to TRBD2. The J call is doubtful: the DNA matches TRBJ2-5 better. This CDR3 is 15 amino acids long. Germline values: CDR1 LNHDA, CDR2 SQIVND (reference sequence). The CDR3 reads CASRAGTSSPETQYF. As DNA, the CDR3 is TGTGCCAGTAGGGCCGGGACTAGTAGTCCAGAGACCCAGTACTTC.

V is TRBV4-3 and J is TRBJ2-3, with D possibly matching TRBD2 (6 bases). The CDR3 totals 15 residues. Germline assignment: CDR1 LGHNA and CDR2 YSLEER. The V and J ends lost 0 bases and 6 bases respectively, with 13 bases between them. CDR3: CASSQEWREVDTQYF. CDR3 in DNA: TGCGCCAGCAGCCAAGAATGGAGGGAGGTGGATACGCAGTATTTT.

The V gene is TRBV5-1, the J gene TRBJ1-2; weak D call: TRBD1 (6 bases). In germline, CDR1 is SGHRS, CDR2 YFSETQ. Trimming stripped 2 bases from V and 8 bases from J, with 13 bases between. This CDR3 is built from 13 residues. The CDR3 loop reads CASSFNRVKGYTF. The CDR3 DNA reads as TGCGCCAGCAGCTTCAACAGGGTAAAAGGCTACACCTTC.